This T cell receptor beta chain was captured by sequencing in a study of siplizumab effects on memory and regulatory T cells. Overall study findings and caveats: Proof of suppressive function in proliferating Tregs from siplizumab cultures was not established. Naive T cells seemed more diverse than memory cells; they also seemed major alloresponse contributors.

It was 85,000 to 100,000 TCR templates that were assayed per sample. Sequencing used immunoSEQ multiplex PCR; TCRdb keeps in-frame clones, though not all of them. This sample has over 85,000 clones, with about 96% found just once. To note about this clone: No antigen is known for it.

For a few donor pairs, CD4+ naive/memory and CD8+ naive/effector-memory/TEMRA unstimulated subsets were also sequenced. Source material: naive CD4+ T cells sorted from blood. The sequence was obtained from a human donor in good health.

The CDR3 DNA is TGTGCCAGCAGCTCTGGACAGGGCTGGGAGACCCAGTACTTC. The encoded protein is CASSSGQGWETQYF. This chain connects TRBV7-2 to TRBJ2-5, with 8 bases lining up with TRBD1. The CDR3 length is 14 residues. CDR1 is SGHTA, CDR2 FQGNSA, per germline. V shed 4 bases, J shed 5 bases, and the junction held 6 bases outside the gene matches.